This T cell receptor beta chain was observed in a study of shared clonotypes between healthy human individuals. Study findings and constraints: Memory subsets generally showed smaller estimated richness than naive subsets did. Clonotype sharing among donors was thought likely to change with sequencing depth.

This clone was detected only once. Its target is not known. Sequencing was performed with immunoSEQ multiplex PCR; in TCRdb, only in-frame clones are kept and a portion is missing. Here the sample spans around 2,000,000 clones, about 93% being singletons. From germline, CDR1 is SGHTS and CDR2 YDEGEE. V lost 4 bases and J lost 4; bases outside the gene matches: 12. The CDR3 length is 16 residues. CD8 cells regarded as naive lacked CD45RO, were positively chosen for CCR7, and omitted terminally differentiated effector memory CD45RA+ cells. All of the donors resided in Nashville, Tennessee, and each was a Caucasian adult.

The TCR sequence derives from a man between 18 and 35 years old in good health. Some clones in this sample may be carry-over from other donors' samples. This chain uses TRBV5-8 with TRBJ2-3, with TRBD2 matching 7 bases. Specimen: naive CD8+ T cells from PBMCs. CDR3 region: CASSHGLGPVADTQYF. In DNA, the CDR3 is TGTGCCAGCAGCCACGGACTAGGACCAGTCGCAGATACGCAGTATTTT. The variable domain in full, completed from reference TRBV5-8 and TRBJ2-3, reads EAGVTQSPTHLIKTRGQQATLRCSPISGHTSVYWYQQALGLGLQFLLWYDEGEERNRGNFPPRFSGRQFPNYSSELNVNALELEDSALYLCASSHGLGPVADTQYFGPGTRLTVL.